The entry that follows covers one T cell receptor beta chain sequence. This record comes from a study of T cell responses to AZD1222 COVID-19 vaccine. Produced via immunoSEQ multiplex PCR; TCRdb's table is partial and in-frame only. Of around 140,000 clones listed, about 91% are singletons. This CDR3 comprises 14 residues. Germline V gives CDR1 LGHDT, CDR2 YNNKEL (reference sequence). V was pared by 4 bases and J by 7 bases, with 6 bases of the junction left unmatched. The sample was peripheral blood, taken 28 days after the second AZD1222 dose. This rearrangement joins TRBV3-1 (or the pseudogene TRBV3-2) to TRBJ1-4, with 7 bases identical to TRBD1. This sequence originates from an adult who received the AZD1222 COVID-19 vaccine. CDR3 amino acids: CASSPQGEGEKLFF. The CDR3 nucleotides are TGTGCCAGCAGCCCCCAGGGGGAGGGTGAAAAACTGTTTTTT.